Below are 27 T cell receptor beta chains sequenced from a single sample in a study of long-term antiretroviral therapy in people with HIV. At survey level, the immunoSEQ assay was run in its v3.0 version. The protocol was immunoSEQ multiplex PCR, while the TCRdb copy is restricted to in-frame clones and leaves out a portion. The top ten hold 3.9% of the sample, which has just under 40,000 clones, 75% to 90% seen once. Material: unsorted PBMCs, obtained just before starting antiretroviral therapy. The source of these receptors is a woman aged 18-29 years with HIV.

The gene calls are TRBV27 and TRBJ2-2; D possibly corresponds to TRBD2 (6 bases). CDR1 is MNHEY, CDR2 SMNVEV, per germline (reference sequence). The CDR3 sequence is 15 residues long. V lost 7 bases to trimming and J lost 0 bases, with 12 bases between them. This CDR3 is CASTAWGANTGELFF. CDR3 nucleotides: TGTGCCAGCACTGCGTGGGGGGCGAACACCGGGGAGCTGTTTTTT.

This chain uses TRBV14 with TRBJ2-7; D call uncertain. Looked up from germline, CDR1 is SGHDN and CDR2 is FVKESK. Trimming pared 5 bases from V and 0 bases from J, leaving 11 bases between. This CDR3 comprises 14 residues. The CDR3 DNA sequence: TGTGCCAGCAGCTTACTGGGCTTCTCCTACGAGCAGTACTTC. Its translation is CASSLLGFSYEQYF.

This rearrangement joins TRBV19 to TRBJ1-1; tentatively, D is TRBD1 (5 bases). Trimming left V 0 bases short and J 1 base short, with 15 bases between. Germline assignment: CDR1 LNHDA and CDR2 SQIVND (reference sequence). The CDR3 runs 17 residues. CDR3 nucleotide sequence: TGTGCCAGTAGTATAGATCGGGACCAAGCGGGGAACACTGAAGCTTTCTTT. It yields the protein CASSIDRDQAGNTEAFF.

The sample holds a few counts of this clone. V and J are TRBV27 and TRBJ2-7; no reliable D call. The CDR3 is made up of 10 amino acids. The germline V gene encodes CDR1 MNHEY and CDR2 SMNVEV (reference sequence). V gave up 6 bases and J gave up 2 bases, with 2 bases separating them. The CDR3: CASRAYEQYF. The CDR3 coding sequence is TGTGCCAGCAGGGCCTACGAGCAGTACTTC.

V gene TRBV7-2 combines with J gene TRBJ2-3; 8 bases agree with TRBD2. Germline V lookup: CDR1 SGHTA, CDR2 FQGNSA. Trimming cost V 5 bases and J 4 bases; bases outside gene matches: 8. CDR3 size: 15 residues. The CDR3 loop is CASSPVVAGSDTQYF. For the CDR3, the DNA is TGTGCCAGCAGCCCCGTGGTAGCGGGATCAGATACGCAGTATTTT.

The chain uses TRBV6-4 and TRBJ1-1, with 9 bases aligning to TRBD1. The germline CDR1 and CDR2 sequences are MRHNA and SNTAGT. The V gene end was trimmed by 5 bases and the J gene end by 4 bases; junction bases not matched to a gene: 8. The CDR3 runs to 15 residues. In nucleotides, the CDR3 is TGTGCCAGCAGTACGACAGGGGGGGGGAGCACTGAAGCTTTCTTT. It codes for CASSTTGGGSTEAFF.

V usage is TRBV11-3 and J usage is TRBJ2-1; D is ambiguous. V was pared by 1 base and J by 3 bases, with 4 bases between. Per germline, CDR1 SGHNT and CDR2 YENEEA. The CDR3 runs to 13 residues. The CDR3 spells CASSLVGYNEQFF. CDR3 DNA sequence: TGTGCCAGCAGCTTAGTAGGCTACAATGAGCAGTTCTTC.

DNA for the CDR3: TGTGCCAGTAGTATGGACAGACGCTCCTACGAGCAGTACTTC. It codes for CASSMDRRSYEQYF. The rearrangement uses TRBV19 and TRBJ2-7, with D perhaps matching TRBD1 (6 bases). This CDR3 is built from 14 residues. V lost 3 bases and J lost 0, with 9 bases in between. The germline CDR1 and CDR2 sequences are LNHDA and SQIVND (reference sequence).

This rearrangement joins TRBV5-1 to TRBJ2-7, with D possibly matching TRBD1 (6 bases). V lost 3 bases, J lost 3 bases, and 16 bases lay in between. The CDR3 runs to 15 residues. Germline V gene data show CDR1 as SGHRS and CDR2 as YFSETQ. Here the CDR3 DNA reads TGCGCCAGCAGCTGGTTGGGGACACAGCTCTACGAGCAGTACTTC. Translating gives CASSWLGTQLYEQYF. Looking up the rest from reference TRBV5-1 and TRBJ2-7 gives the full variable domain: KAGVTQTPRYLIKTRGQQVTLSCSPISGHRSVSWYQQTPGQGLQFLFEYFSETQRNKGNFPGRFSGRQFSNSRSEMNVSTLELGDSALYLCASSWLGTQLYEQYFGPGTRLTVT.

The V gene is TRBV7-2, the J gene TRBJ2-7; 7 bases map to TRBD1. V shed 4 bases and J 3 bases; nucleotides not matched to a gene: 3. The CDR3 totals 13 residues. The V gene's germline CDR1 is SGHTA and CDR2 FQGNSA. CDR3 amino acids: CASSWTGGYEQYF. The CDR3 bases are TGTGCCAGCAGCTGGACAGGTGGCTACGAGCAGTACTTC.

This clone was recorded only once. The rearrangement joins TRBV11-2 to TRBJ1-3; D gene ambiguous. The length of the CDR3 is 14 residues. CDR1 SGHAT and CDR2 FQNNGV come from the germline V gene. The germline V and J ends were trimmed by 6 bases and 2 bases, with 11 bases remaining between them. In DNA form, the CDR3 reads TGTGCCAGCAGATTGGACGGCGCTGGAAACACCATATATTTT. Amino acids: CASRLDGAGNTIYF. The full variable domain, with the rest looked up from reference TRBV11-2 and TRBJ1-3, is EAGVAQSPRYKIIEKRQSVAFWCNPISGHATLYWYQQILGQGPKLLIQFQNNGVVDDSQLPKDRFSAERLKGVDSTLKIQPAKLEDSAVYLCASRLDGAGNTIYFGEGSWLTVV.

The genes are TRBV6-6 and TRBJ1-1, with D unclear. V lost 3 bases to trimming and J lost 6 bases, with 11 bases between them. The germline CDR1 and CDR2 sequences are MNHNY and SVGAGI (reference sequence). This CDR3 comprises 13 residues. The CDR3 spells CASSYYGEAEAFF. In DNA, the CDR3 is TGTGCCAGCAGTTATTATGGGGAAGCTGAAGCTTTCTTT.

The rearrangement joins TRBV28 to TRBJ1-2; D uncertain. Germline V gene lookup returns CDR1 MDHEN and CDR2 SYDVKM. The CDR3 spans 12 residues. The germline V and J ends were trimmed by 4 bases and 4 bases, with 7 bases remaining between them. CDR3 amino acids: CASSSPPYGYTF. Written as DNA, the CDR3 is TGTGCCAGCAGTTCGCCTCCCTATGGCTACACCTTC.

V usage is TRBV4-3 and J usage is TRBJ1-6, with D unclear. The CDR3 runs to 16 residues. Germline values: CDR1 LGHNA, CDR2 YSLEER. V was cut by 0 bases and J by 9 bases, with 15 bases left in between. The chain's CDR3 is CASSQEPQPSGSPLHF. As DNA, the CDR3 is TGCGCCAGCAGCCAAGAGCCTCAACCGTCGGGTTCACCCCTCCACTTT.

The chain recombines TRBV14 with TRBJ2-1, with D perhaps TRBD1 (6 bases). Trimming shortened V by 2 bases and J by 9 bases, and 14 bases separated the two germline ends. From germline, CDR1 is SGHDN and CDR2 FVKESK. The CDR3 contains 14 residues. For the CDR3, the DNA is TGTGCCAGCAGCCAAACCCCACAGGGAATTGAGCAGTTCTTC. Translation: CASSQTPQGIEQFF.

The chain recombines TRBV27 with TRBJ1-2, with 9 bases lining up with TRBD1. Losses at the gene ends were 2 bases for V and 6 bases for J; bases not matched to a gene: 4. The CDR3 consists of 14 residues. The germline V gene has CDR1 MNHEY and CDR2 SMNVEV (reference sequence). The CDR3 region has the DNA TGTGCCAGCAGTTTACACAGGGGGCTCGATGGCTACACCTTC. Protein sequence: CASSLHRGLDGYTF.

The genes are TRBV18 and TRBJ2-1; tentative D call: TRBD1 (6 bases). Trimming pared 4 bases from V and 7 bases from J, leaving 20 bases between. The germline V gene has CDR1 KGHSH and CDR2 LQKENI. The CDR3 is 16 residues long. CDR3 nucleotide sequence: TGTGCCAGCTCACTCGAGCTCAGTACAGGGTCAAATGAGCAGTTCTTC. Translation: CASSLELSTGSNEQFF.

This chain joins TRBV5-1 and TRBJ1-2, with no clear D. This CDR3 spans 17 amino acids. Per the germline V gene, CDR1 is SGHRS and CDR2 is YFSETQ. The V end was cut by 1 base, the J end by 1 base, with 17 bases between. DNA of the CDR3: TGCGCCAGCAGCTTGTCCCCACCTAATAAATTTAACTATGGCTACACCTTC. Translated, it gives CASSLSPPNKFNYGYTF.

The V gene is TRBV18, the J gene TRBJ2-6, with D perhaps matching TRBD1 (6 bases). V was cut by 5 bases and J by 0 bases, with 17 bases left in between. CDR3 length: 18 amino acids. Germline assignment: CDR1 KGHSH and CDR2 LQKENI. The CDR3, as DNA: TGTGCCAGCTCAAGCCGGGACACGACTCTCTCTGGGGCCAACGTCCTGACTTTC. Its translation: CASSSRDTTLSGANVLTF.

The chain carries TRBV13 and TRBJ2-7; 9 bases agree with TRBD2. The junction had 9 bases not matched to a gene; V was cut back by 0 bases and J by 3 bases. CDR3 length equals 17 residues. The germline CDR1 and CDR2 sequences are PRHDT and FYEKMQ (reference sequence). The CDR3 here is CASSLGHRGRASYEQYF. CDR3 nucleotides: TGTGCCAGCAGCTTAGGCCATCGCGGGAGGGCTAGCTACGAGCAGTACTTC.

This clone occurred once. The chain uses TRBV7-8 and TRBJ2-7; 10 bases align to TRBD2. Looked up from germline, CDR1 is SGHVS and CDR2 is FQNEAQ. This CDR3 spans 20 amino acids. The J segment lost 1 base and the V segment lost 4 bases, leaving 19 bases of the junction unmatched. DNA for the CDR3: TGTGCCAGCAGCTGGAGCACTCTAGCGGGAGCCTCTGAAATATCCTACGAGCAGTACTTC. Protein product: CASSWSTLAGASEISYEQYF.

This clone has only one observation. The CDR3 loop is CASSLKRLAGGGNEQFF. The CDR3 bases are TGTGCCAGCAGCTTAAAAAGACTAGCGGGAGGGGGCAATGAGCAGTTCTTC. V and J are TRBV7-2 and TRBJ2-1; 14 nucleotides align to TRBD2. Germline CDR1 reads SGHTA; CDR2 reads FQGNSA. V gave up 2 bases and J gave up 6 bases; unmatched junction bases: 6. The CDR3 is 17 amino acids.

CDR3 sequence: CASRTGRSYGYTF. The DNA of the CDR3 is TGTGCCAGCCGGACAGGGCGCAGCTATGGCTACACCTTC. This chain connects TRBV10-3 to TRBJ1-2; TRBD1 aligns across 8 bases. Trimming took 10 bases from V and 4 from J; bases not matched to a gene: 8. Germline V gene sequence: CDR1 ENHRY, CDR2 SYGVKD. The CDR3 spans 13 residues.

This chain uses TRBV7-2 with TRBJ1-2; the D is unclear. This CDR3 spans 16 amino acids. Germline loops: CDR1 SGHTA, CDR2 FQGNSA. The V end was cut by 5 bases, the J end by 4 bases, with 20 bases between. CDR3 nucleotides: TGTGCCAGCAGCACAGAGGTGGCAGAATCCTTCTATGGCTACACCTTC. Amino acid sequence: CASSTEVAESFYGYTF. Drawing the rest from reference TRBV7-2 and TRBJ1-2, the complete variable domain is GAGVSQSPSNKVTEKGKDVELRCDPISGHTALYWYRQSLGQGLEFLIYFQGNSAPDKSGLPSDRFSAERTGGSVSTLTIQRTQQEDSAVYLCASSTEVAESFYGYTFGSGTRLTVV.

This chain joins TRBV27 and TRBJ2-5; D could derive from TRBD1 or TRBD2 (5 bases each). This CDR3 comprises 13 residues. Germline V gives CDR1 MNHEY, CDR2 SMNVEV (reference sequence). V shed 1 base and J shed 3 bases, with 6 bases lying between them. Here the CDR3 reads CASSLLGEETQYF. CDR3 nucleotides: TGTGCCAGCAGTTTATTGGGGGAAGAGACCCAGTACTTC.

This clone was seen once. The CDR3 here is CASSEYSLDPGELFF. Written as DNA, the CDR3 is TGTGCCAGCAGTGAATATTCCTTGGACCCCGGGGAGCTGTTTTTT. The chain uses TRBV25-1 and TRBJ2-2; no definite D call. This CDR3 region has 15 residues. Germline V gives CDR1 MGHDK, CDR2 SYGVNS. The V gene lost 0 bases and the J gene lost 6 bases, with 11 bases spanning the gap.

The chain joins TRBV4-3 to TRBJ1-1; D is undetermined. V lost 0 bases to trimming and J lost 6 bases, with 14 bases between them. CDR1 and CDR2 (germline): LGHNA, YSLEER. This CDR3 is 15 amino acids long. The CDR3 region is CASSQDLRRESEAFF. In DNA, the CDR3 is TGCGCCAGCAGCCAAGATCTCCGCCGGGAGTCTGAAGCTTTCTTT.